A single sample is the source of the 32 T cell receptor beta chains below, sequenced in a study of blood T cell repertoires in COVID-19. Only in-frame clones appear in the TCRdb table, and some are missing; sequencing was by immunoSEQ multiplex PCR. The sample includes roughly 100,000 clones, approximately 84% of them seen just once. The sequenced sample consisted of peripheral blood. These TCRs come from a man between 35 and 55 years old with active or convalescent COVID-19.

The J gene is TRBJ1-4, the V gene TRBV6-5, with D hard to call. The CDR3 totals 13 residues. V gave up 6 bases and J gave up 6 bases, with 11 bases separating them. Germline CDR1 is MNHEY and CDR2 is SVGAGI. The CDR3 protein is CASRTGGDEKLFF. The CDR3 DNA reads as TGTGCCAGCAGGACGGGAGGAGATGAAAAACTGTTTTTT.

This clone was found once. The V and J genes are TRBV19 and TRBJ1-6; 8 bases line up with TRBD1. The V gene's germline CDR1 is LNHDA and CDR2 SQIVND (reference sequence). V shed 5 bases, J shed 8 bases, and the junction held 8 bases outside the gene matches. The CDR3 consists of 15 residues. This chain's CDR3 is CASSSLTGGDSPLHF. CDR3 DNA: TGTGCCAGTAGTTCGTTAACAGGGGGGGATTCACCCCTCCACTTT. The whole variable domain, remainder taken from reference TRBV19 and TRBJ1-6, is DGGITQSPKYLFRKEGQNVTLSCEQNLNHDAMYWYRQDPGQGLRLIYYSQIVNDFQKGDIAEGYSVSREKKESFPLTVTSAQKNPTAFYLCASSSLTGGDSPLHFGNGTRLTVT.

The chain has TRBV5-1 and TRBJ2-3; 7 nucleotides match TRBD2. The V gene's germline CDR1 is SGHRS and CDR2 YFSETQ. The CDR3 spans 15 residues. V was pared by 4 bases and J by 3 bases, with 8 bases of the junction left unmatched. The CDR3 reads CASSRRTSETDTQYF. Written as DNA, the CDR3 is TGCGCCAGCAGCCGCCGGACTAGTGAGACAGATACGCAGTATTTT.

This chain connects TRBV4-2 to TRBJ1-2; possible D gene TRBD1, 5 bases. Germline-derived CDR1 and CDR2 are LGHNA and YNFKEQ. V gave up 4 bases and J gave up 1 base, with 13 bases separating them. This CDR3 region has 15 residues. The CDR3 loop reads CASSPGGGLNYGYTF. CDR3 bases: TGTGCCAGCAGCCCGGGGGGGGGTCTTAACTATGGCTACACCTTC.

The V and J genes are TRBV27 and TRBJ1-2; 7 bases align to TRBD1. Looked up from germline, CDR1 is MNHEY and CDR2 is SMNVEV (reference sequence). V shed 6 bases, J shed 0 bases, and the junction held 7 bases outside the gene matches. This CDR3 is 15 amino acids long. Here the CDR3 reads CASSPWDSSNYGYTF. CDR3 nucleotides: TGTGCCAGCAGCCCCTGGGACAGTTCTAACTATGGCTACACCTTC.

This chain connects TRBV5-1 to TRBJ1-2, with 9 bases aligning to TRBD1. There are 14 residues in the CDR3. The V and J ends lost 3 bases and 4 bases, in that order; junction bases with no gene match: 4. Looked up from germline, CDR1 is SGHRS and CDR2 is YFSETQ. This chain's CDR3 is CASSSGTGPYGYTF. CDR3 in DNA: TGCGCCAGCAGCTCCGGGACAGGGCCCTATGGCTACACCTTC. The entire variable domain, with the rest obtained from reference TRBV5-1 and TRBJ1-2, is as follows: KAGVTQTPRYLIKTRGQQVTLSCSPISGHRSVSWYQQTPGQGLQFLFEYFSETQRNKGNFPGRFSGRQFSNSRSEMNVSTLELGDSALYLCASSSGTGPYGYTFGSGTRLTVV.

This chain links TRBV6-6 with TRBJ1-5; D is uncertain. V was trimmed by 2 bases and J by 6 bases, leaving 11 bases between them. Germline CDR1 reads MNHNY; CDR2 reads SVGAGI (reference sequence). The CDR3 runs to 14 residues. The CDR3 reads CASSYAEHGQPQHF. In nucleotides, the CDR3 is TGTGCCAGCAGTTACGCGGAGCACGGTCAGCCCCAGCATTTT.

CDR3 sequence (DNA): TGCGCCAGCAGCCCCGGGGACAGAGTCCAAGAGACCCAGTACTTC. Amino acid sequence: CASSPGDRVQETQYF. The chain is built from TRBV4-3 and TRBJ2-5; TRBD1 matches 7 bases. The J segment lost 1 base and the V segment lost 4 bases, leaving 6 bases of the junction unmatched. CDR1 and CDR2 (germline): LGHNA, YSLEER. This CDR3 contains 15 residues.

The chain links TRBV18 to TRBJ1-1; D is possibly TRBD1 (6 bases). Trimming shortened V by 0 bases and J by 6 bases, and 20 bases separated the two germline ends. The CDR3 has 17 residues. Germline CDR1 reads KGHSH; CDR2 reads LQKENI. CDR3 coding DNA: TGTGCCAGCTCACCACCCAGGGGAAGGGCAGCATGGTCTGAAGCTTTCTTT. Translation: CASSPPRGRAAWSEAFF.

The V call is TRBV6-5, the J call TRBJ1-4, with D maybe TRBD1 (5 bases). Germline V gene lookup returns CDR1 MNHEY and CDR2 SVGAGI. The CDR3 consists of 13 residues. V lost 6 bases and J 10 bases, leaving 15 bases between the germline ends. The CDR3 spells CASRTQGGGKLFF. The CDR3 nucleotides read TGTGCCAGCAGGACCCAAGGCGGGGGAAAACTGTTTTTT.

The rearrangement joins TRBV5-1 to TRBJ2-7, with 14 bases matching TRBD2. Germline V gives CDR1 SGHRS, CDR2 YFSETQ. The trim removed 4 bases at V and 6 bases at J, leaving 15 bases unmatched. There are 18 residues in the CDR3. DNA for the CDR3: TGCGCCAGCAGCCCCGGACTAGCGGGGGGCCTAATCCTAAGCGAGCAGTACTTC. This translates into CASSPGLAGGLILSEQYF.

V gene TRBV4-1 combines with J gene TRBJ2-2, with 8 bases matching TRBD2. J lost 2 bases, V lost 6 bases, and 2 bases had no gene match. The CDR3 length is 14 residues. Germline-derived CDR1 and CDR2 are MGHRA and YSYEKL. CDR3 region: CASRGLVNTGELFF. DNA of the CDR3: TGCGCCAGCAGGGGACTAGTCAACACCGGGGAGCTGTTTTTT.

CDR3 in amino acids: CASSLGGFEPQHF. CDR3 nucleotide sequence: TGTGCCAGCTCACTAGGAGGATTCGAGCCCCAGCATTTT. This sequence joins TRBV18 and TRBJ1-5; D ambiguous. Trimming took 4 bases from V and 8 from J, leaving 12 bases between them. This CDR3 spans 13 amino acids. The germline V gene has CDR1 KGHSH and CDR2 LQKENI.

The gene calls are TRBV10-1 and TRBJ2-7; weak D call: TRBD2 (6 bases). Germline assignment: CDR1 WNHNN and CDR2 SYGVQD (reference sequence). With 0 bases removed from V and 4 bases from J, the gap between germline ends came to 22 bases. This CDR3 is 18 amino acids long. CDR3 region: CASSESKIGTPNPYEQYF. CDR3 DNA sequence: TGCGCCAGCAGTGAGTCGAAAATCGGGACTCCAAACCCGTACGAGCAGTACTTC.

J is TRBJ2-4 and V is TRBV7-2; D is possibly TRBD2 (6 bases). V was clipped by 1 base and J by 0 bases, with 10 bases between them. The CDR3 extends over 16 amino acids. Per germline, CDR1 SGHTA and CDR2 FQGNSA. The CDR3 DNA is TGTGCCAGCAGCTTAGGGGTGGGACTAGCCAAAAACATTCAGTACTTC. Translated, it gives CASSLGVGLAKNIQYF.

This chain uses TRBV7-2 with TRBJ1-5; D perhaps matches TRBD1 (6 bases). The CDR3 extends over 13 amino acids. Trimming shortened V by 7 bases and J by 4 bases, and 11 bases separated the two germline ends. The germline CDR1 and CDR2 sequences are SGHTA and FQGNSA. CDR3 region: CASTGGANQPQHF. The CDR3, as DNA: TGTGCCAGCACGGGGGGGGCTAATCAGCCCCAGCATTTT.

This clone was seen only once. This sequence joins TRBV2 and TRBJ2-7; tentatively, D is TRBD2 (5 bases). The V gene lost 8 bases and the J gene lost 3 bases, with 11 bases spanning the gap. The CDR3 is 12 amino acids. Germline assignment: CDR1 SNHLY and CDR2 FYNNEI. CDR3 in DNA: TGTGCCAGCCGTCAAGGGAGCTACGAGCAGTACTTC. It translates to CASRQGSYEQYF. The full variable domain, with the rest looked up from reference TRBV2 and TRBJ2-7, is EPEVTQTPSHQVTQMGQEVILRCVPISNHLYFYWYRQILGQKVEFLVSFYNNEISEKSEIFDDQFSVERPDGSNFTLKIRSTKLEDSAMYFCASRQGSYEQYFGPGTRLTVT.

This clone was seen a handful of times. This chain connects TRBV9 to TRBJ2-3; TRBD1 might be the D (8 bases). Germline V lookup: CDR1 SGDLS, CDR2 YYNGEE. V gave up 2 bases and J gave up 4 bases, with 20 bases separating them. This CDR3 region has 17 residues. CDR3 region: CASSVGPTTGGADTQYF. CDR3 bases: TGTGCCAGCAGCGTTGGTCCCACCACAGGGGGGGCAGATACGCAGTATTTT.

The rearrangement uses TRBV3-1 (or the pseudogene TRBV3-2) and TRBJ2-7; TRBD1 agrees at 9 bases. Germline lookup yields CDR1 LGHDT and CDR2 YNNKEL (reference sequence). With V trimmed by 5 bases and J by 3 bases, 8 bases remained unmatched. This CDR3 has 15 amino acids. CDR3 in amino acids: CASSRSDRGVYEQYF. CDR3 in DNA: TGTGCCAGCAGCAGATCGGACAGGGGAGTCTACGAGCAGTACTTC.

The chain uses TRBV7-9 and TRBJ2-1, with 11 bases aligning to TRBD1. With 2 bases clipped from V and 10 bases from J, the junction kept 10 bases outside the gene matches. Germline V gene sequence: CDR1 SEHNR, CDR2 FQNEAQ (reference sequence). This CDR3 is 16 amino acids long. CDR3 sequence reads: CASSLSGTGGEGEQFF. CDR3 coding DNA: TGTGCCAGCAGCTTAAGTGGGACAGGGGGTGAGGGAGAGCAGTTCTTC.

This clone appeared a single time. Other DNA sequences from this sample encode an identical CDR3 as well. The chain is built from TRBV7-2 and TRBJ2-7, with D unresolved. The V gene lost 2 bases and the J gene lost 4 bases, with 3 bases spanning the gap. This CDR3 comprises 11 residues. Germline-derived CDR1 and CDR2 are SGHTA and FQGNSA. CDR3 sequence reads: CASSLLYEQYF. CDR3 DNA sequence: TGTGCCAGCAGCTTACTGTACGAGCAGTACTTC.

V usage is TRBV6-5 and J usage is TRBJ2-7, with a tentative D call TRBD2 (6 bases). Germline values: CDR1 MNHEY, CDR2 SVGAGI. The CDR3 runs 14 residues. The germline V and J ends were trimmed by 7 bases and 1 base, with 14 bases remaining between them. CDR3 protein: CASKWGVSSYEQYF. DNA of the CDR3: TGTGCCAGCAAGTGGGGGGTATCTTCCTACGAGCAGTACTTC.

Notes on this clone: Within the sample, other DNA sequences also encode this same CDR3. J is TRBJ2-3 and V is TRBV5-1; D is undetermined. The CDR3 contains 14 residues. V shed 0 bases and J shed 1 base, with 6 bases lying between them. CDR1 is SGHRS, CDR2 YFSETQ, per germline. In DNA, the CDR3 is TGCGCCAGCAGCTTGGCCTCCGGCACAGATACGCAGTATTTT. Encoded protein: CASSLASGTDTQYF. Using reference TRBV5-1 and TRBJ2-3 for the parts outside the CDR3, the full variable domain is KAGVTQTPRYLIKTRGQQVTLSCSPISGHRSVSWYQQTPGQGLQFLFEYFSETQRNKGNFPGRFSGRQFSNSRSEMNVSTLELGDSALYLCASSLASGTDTQYFGPGTRLTVL.

This clone was detected only a few times. The gene calls are TRBV7-2 and TRBJ1-1; D is possibly TRBD1 (6 bases). V lost 2 bases and J lost 5, with 12 bases in between. Germline CDR1 and CDR2: SGHTA and FQGNSA. CDR3 length: 14 residues. CDR3 in DNA: TGTGCCAGCAGCTTACTACAGGGCGGGACTGAAGCTTTCTTT. This gives the protein CASSLLQGGTEAFF. The full variable domain, completed using reference TRBV7-2 and TRBJ1-1, is GAGVSQSPSNKVTEKGKDVELRCDPISGHTALYWYRQSLGQGLEFLIYFQGNSAPDKSGLPSDRFSAERTGGSVSTLTIQRTQQEDSAVYLCASSLLQGGTEAFFGQGTRLTVV.

V and J are TRBV7-9 and TRBJ1-5; D is ambiguous. Trimming left V 1 base short and J 9 bases short, with 19 bases between. From germline, CDR1 is SEHNR and CDR2 FQNEAQ (reference sequence). The CDR3 loop spans 16 amino acids. The CDR3 is CASSLDVAPRRGPQHF. CDR3 in DNA: TGTGCCAGCAGCTTAGACGTCGCCCCTCGGAGAGGGCCCCAGCATTTT.

J is TRBJ2-3 and V is TRBV7-6; 9 bases line up with TRBD2. Germline V gene lookup returns CDR1 SGHVS and CDR2 FNYEAQ. The CDR3 has 19 amino acids. V lost 3 bases and J lost 2; bases outside the gene matches: 15. CDR3 residues: CASSLSLLAGGLPTDTQYF. CDR3 in DNA: TGTGCCAGCAGCTTGAGTTTACTTGCGGGGGGGCTCCCCACAGATACGCAGTATTTT.

This rearrangement joins TRBV19 to TRBJ1-2, with 7 bases aligning to TRBD1. The germline V gene has CDR1 LNHDA and CDR2 SQIVND (reference sequence). This CDR3 has 12 amino acids. After removal of 5 bases from V and 7 bases from J, the junction contained 4 bases not matched to a gene. The CDR3 nucleotides are TGTGCCAGTAGTCCCACAGGGGCTGGCTACACCTTC. As protein: CASSPTGAGYTF.

In DNA, the CDR3 is TGTGCCAGCAGCCCAGGCGGGACAGGGTATTCACCCCTCCACTTT. This gives the protein CASSPGGTGYSPLHF. This chain links TRBV2 with TRBJ1-6; 9 nucleotides agree with TRBD1. The CDR3 runs 15 residues. Trimming cost V 6 bases and J 8 bases; bases outside gene matches: 8. From germline, CDR1 is SNHLY and CDR2 FYNNEI.

This chain joins TRBV4-3 and TRBJ2-2; 12 nucleotides line up with TRBD2. V lost 4 bases to trimming and J lost 2 bases; unmatched junction nucleotides: 11. Germline assignment: CDR1 LGHNA and CDR2 YSLEER. The CDR3 spans 19 residues. This CDR3 reads CASSRKSPSGGGNTGELFF. CDR3 nucleotide sequence: TGCGCCAGCAGCCGCAAATCTCCTAGCGGGGGGGGAAACACCGGGGAGCTGTTTTTT.

The rearrangement links TRBV2 to TRBJ1-6; 9 positions match TRBD1. The CDR3 contains 17 residues. Germline V lookup: CDR1 SNHLY, CDR2 FYNNEI. The ends lost 6 bases at V and 0 bases at J; junction bases unmatched: 6. The CDR3 loop reads CASRAGTGYSYNSPLHF. The CDR3 nucleotides read TGTGCCAGCAGGGCCGGGACAGGGTACTCCTATAATTCACCCCTCCACTTT.

The rearrangement links TRBV4-1 to TRBJ2-7, with 8 bases identical to TRBD2. CDR1 and CDR2 (germline): MGHRA, YSYEKL. The CDR3 has 17 amino acids. V was clipped by 0 bases and J by 6 bases; unmatched bases: 13. CDR3: CASSQEVHSGARSEQYF. The DNA of the CDR3 is TGCGCCAGCAGCCAAGAAGTTCATAGCGGGGCGCGCTCCGAGCAGTACTTC.

This rearrangement joins TRBV6-5 to TRBJ2-3; D possibly corresponds to TRBD2 (6 bases). Per the germline V gene, CDR1 is MNHEY and CDR2 is SVGAGI. The CDR3 has 15 amino acids. V was trimmed by 0 bases and J by 0 bases, leaving 7 bases between them. The CDR3 protein is CASSYSGTSTDTQYF. CDR3 nucleotide sequence: TGTGCCAGCAGTTACTCCGGGACTAGCACAGATACGCAGTATTTT.